This T cell receptor (beta chain) is from a study of cytomegalovirus exposure and HLA in healthy donors. Study-level results: Most of the TCR beta V segments (in an earlier analysis) were productive either about 87% or about 30% of the time. Later findings reportedly placed an Asian-associated ancestry cluster below the roughly 690-donor mean for N-insertions. 87-base-pair reads could not separate some V segments, including TRBV6-2 and TRBV6-3.

As to this clone: Its antigen remains unidentified.

The CDR3 contains 14 residues. CDR1 and CDR2 from the germline V gene are LNHNV and YYDKDF (reference sequence). The germline V and J ends were trimmed by 1 base and 8 bases, with 11 bases remaining between them. Vbeta (60) and Jbeta (13) primers were used in the PCR. Here immunoSEQ multiplex PCR was the method, and the copy in TCRdb shows in-frame clones only, minus some. The sample holds about 180,000 clones, approximately 80% seen once. The receptor was derived from a man aged 55 to 70 in good health and CMV-seronegative. The sequenced sample was PBMCs. The chain uses TRBV15 and TRBJ2-2; possibly TRBD2 for D (5 bases). Here the CDR3 DNA reads TGTGCCACCAGCAGAGGAGGGTCGCAGGGGGAGCTGTTTTTT. This translates into CATSRGGSQGELFF.